This T cell receptor beta chain stems from a study of early T cells in non-severe SARS-CoV-2 infection. TCRdb fed the 5' RACE reads into MiXCR, producing one record per CDR3 protein. Counted here are some 33,000 distinct CDR3 sequences, around 6% occurring once; the ten biggest clones make up over 10%. The CDR3 is 16 amino acids. The V gene lost 3 bases and the J gene lost 1 base, with 14 bases spanning the gap. There are many counts of this clonotype. The material sequenced was whole blood. The sequence was obtained from an adult who was a healthcare worker with PCR-confirmed SARS-CoV-2 infection or an uninfected control (not recorded which). The chain recombines TRBV12-3 or TRBV12-4 with TRBJ2-3, with D possibly TRBD1 on 6 matching bases. The chain's CDR3 is CASSFSRTVGTDTQYF. CDR3 DNA: TGTGCCAGCAGTTTCTCCCGGACAGTGGGCACAGATACGCAGTATTTT.